This T cell receptor beta chain was captured by sequencing in a study of blood T cell repertoires in COVID-19. Study-level background: Acute and convalescent COVID-19 samples came from the United States, Italy and Spain. T cells, B-cell-depleted T cells, or PBMCs provided the cDNA or gDNA that served as material.

Looked up from germline, CDR1 is MNHEY and CDR2 is SVGAGI. Trimming at V came to 4 bases and at J to 1 base, leaving 3 bases not matched to a gene. The CDR3 has 14 residues. Original processing notes: Amplification with reference gene primers provided the estimates of nucleated cell counts. Libraries were prepared by immunoSEQ multiplex PCR; TCRdb keeps only in-frame clonotypes and omits some of them. V, J and clone size derive from that table, while D and trimming were established from the DNA sequence. The repertoire holds around 280,000 clones, with roughly 86% as singletons. The sequenced material came from peripheral blood. The chain recombines TRBV6-5 with TRBJ1-1; the match to TRBD1 covers 7 bases. This TCR came from a woman younger than 45 who had recovered from COVID-19. CDR3 in DNA: TGTGCCAGCAGTTTGAGGACAGGGAACACTGAAGCTTTCTTT. Protein: CASSLRTGNTEAFF.